The 15 T cell receptor beta chains presented below share a single source sample, sequenced in a study of regulatory T cells in long-lasting Graves disease. Time point noted: persistent/refractory GD, antithyroid drugs over 5 years with positive TRAb. PBMCs were the source of the RNA used for TCR sequencing. In building TCR beta libraries, iRepertoire HTBI primers were used together with Arm-PCR of CDR3 regions. MiXCR was run by TCRdb on the multiplex PCR reads, yielding one entry per CDR3 protein. The sample includes about 460,000 distinct CDR3 sequences, around a fifth of them seen just once. This specimen was peripheral blood mononuclear cells (PBMCs), taken when the disease was refractory, from a patient treated with antithyroid drugs. These receptors all stem from a female donor with Graves disease.

The gene calls are TRBV7-9 and TRBJ2-5; TRBD2 agrees at 9 bases. The J segment lost 3 bases and the V segment lost 5 bases, leaving 10 bases of the junction unmatched. The CDR3 has 16 amino acids. Looked up from germline, CDR1 is SEHNR and CDR2 is FQNEAQ (reference sequence). In DNA, the CDR3 is TGTGCCAGCAGCCCGCGGAGGGCTAGCGGGGAAGAGACCCAGTACTTC. Encoded protein: CASSPRRASGEETQYF.

V usage is TRBV9 and J usage is TRBJ2-7; 9 nucleotides agree with TRBD1. Germline assignment: CDR1 SGDLS and CDR2 YYNGEE. Losses at the gene ends were 0 bases for V and 6 bases for J; bases not matched to a gene: 1. The CDR3 sequence is 13 residues long. This CDR3 reads CASSVGTGAEQYF. DNA of the CDR3: TGTGCCAGCAGCGTAGGGACAGGGGCCGAGCAGTACTTC.

The J gene is TRBJ2-3, the V gene TRBV5-8; D unclear. The germline V gene has CDR1 SGHTS and CDR2 YDEGEE. This CDR3 is 15 amino acids long. The V end was cut by 0 bases, the J end by 2 bases, with 10 bases between. This CDR3 is CASSLGLSTTDTQYF. The CDR3 bases are TGTGCCAGCAGCTTGGGTCTCTCTACCACAGATACGCAGTATTTT.

V gene TRBV6-4 combines with J gene TRBJ1-5; D gene ambiguous. Trimming stripped 5 bases from V and 1 base from J, with 12 bases between. The CDR3 contains 15 residues. CDR1 is MRHNA and CDR2 is SNTAGT in the germline V gene. Here the CDR3 reads CASSSVANSNQPQHF. The CDR3 nucleotides read TGTGCCAGCAGTTCGGTGGCCAACAGCAATCAGCCCCAGCATTTT.

This chain uses TRBV7-9 with TRBJ1-6; no clear D gene. Germline V lookup: CDR1 SEHNR, CDR2 FQNEAQ (reference sequence). This CDR3 has 13 amino acids. Trimming removed 7 bases from V and 6 bases from J, with 10 bases in between. CDR3 loop: CASNGRVNSPLHF. In nucleotides, the CDR3 is TGTGCCAGCAACGGGCGGGTTAATTCACCCCTCCACTTT.

This clonotype was seen at least ten times. CDR3 protein: CASSLEGYGSQPQHF. CDR3 DNA sequence: TGCGCCAGCAGCTTGGAAGGGTACGGTTCGCAGCCCCAGCATTTT. This chain uses TRBV5-1 with TRBJ1-5; D unresolved. Germline-derived CDR1 and CDR2 are SGHRS and YFSETQ. CDR3 size: 15 residues. Trimming stripped 0 bases from V and 7 bases from J, with 14 bases between.

The CDR3, as DNA: TGCAGCGTTCGCCCCTACGGGGGGTACCAAGAGACCCAGTACTTC. The encoded protein is CSVRPYGGYQETQYF. V usage is TRBV29-1 and J usage is TRBJ2-5; 7 nucleotides agree with TRBD2. J lost 0 bases, V lost 5 bases, and 9 bases had no gene match. The CDR3 loop spans 15 amino acids. Germline loops: CDR1 SQVTM, CDR2 ANQGSEA.

The V and J genes are TRBV2 and TRBJ2-3, with D perhaps being TRBD1 or TRBD2 (5 bases each). Trimming removed 8 bases at V and 4 bases at J, with 13 bases between. The CDR3 totals 13 residues. Germline CDR1 SNHLY, CDR2 FYNNEI. CDR3 in amino acids: CASFKMGADTQYF. DNA of the CDR3: TGTGCCAGCTTCAAAATGGGGGCAGATACGCAGTATTTT.

This clonotype was detected a few times. This chain uses TRBV5-1 with TRBJ2-4; tentatively, D is TRBD1 or TRBD2 (5 bases each). This CDR3 comprises 14 residues. V was pared by 0 bases and J by 8 bases, with 12 bases between. Germline V gene data show CDR1 as SGHRS and CDR2 as YFSETQ. CDR3 protein: CASSLGQLGDIQYF. CDR3 sequence (DNA): TGCGCCAGCAGCTTGGGGCAGCTGGGGGACATTCAGTACTTC.

Ten or more counts support this clonotype. V usage is TRBV11-2 and J usage is TRBJ2-6; 11 nucleotides agree with TRBD1. This CDR3 is built from 17 residues. Trimming cost V 5 bases and J 5 bases; bases outside gene matches: 8. Per the germline V gene, CDR1 is SGHAT and CDR2 is FQNNGV. The CDR3 region is CASSIGTGGNRANVLTF. DNA for the CDR3: TGTGCCAGCAGCATTGGGACAGGGGGAAATAGGGCCAACGTCCTGACTTTC.

This clonotype was picked up a small number of times. The chain couples TRBV7-9 to TRBJ2-4; D not resolved. In germline, CDR1 is SEHNR, CDR2 FQNEAQ (reference sequence). Trimming shortened V by 4 bases and J by 9 bases, and 10 bases separated the two germline ends. The CDR3 loop spans 12 amino acids. The CDR3 nucleotides read TGTGCCAGCAGCTCAACTCCCAGCATTCAGTACTTC. Translating gives CASSSTPSIQYF.

In this sample, this clonotype turned up many times. The genes are TRBV24-1 and TRBJ2-2; 9 bases fit TRBD1. J gave up 3 bases and V 3 bases, and 4 bases lay outside the gene matches. Germline V gene sequence: CDR1 KGHDR, CDR2 SFDVKD. The CDR3 extends over 16 amino acids. The CDR3 region is CATSDDRGSYTGELFF. The CDR3 DNA reads as TGTGCCACCAGTGATGACAGGGGGTCGTACACCGGGGAGCTGTTTTTT.

This chain uses TRBV30 with TRBJ2-5; a weak D match, TRBD2 (6 bases). The CDR3 extends over 18 amino acids. Trimming left V 0 bases short and J 0 bases short, with 20 bases between. The germline gives CDR1 GTSNPN, CDR2 SVGIG (reference sequence). The CDR3 DNA is TGTGCCTGGAGTGTAGGTCAATTGGGCGGGGTCTACCAAGAGACCCAGTACTTC. Amino acids: CAWSVGQLGGVYQETQYF.

The chain combines TRBV19 with TRBJ2-6, with 9 bases that match TRBD1. The germline CDR1 and CDR2 sequences are LNHDA and SQIVND (reference sequence). V lost 5 bases, J lost 0 bases, and 8 bases stayed unmatched. The CDR3 loop spans 18 amino acids. The CDR3 region has the DNA TGTGCCAGTAGTGGAACAGGGGGCTCAATCTCTGGGGCCAACGTCCTGACTTTC. Translation: CASSGTGGSISGANVLTF.

The gene calls are TRBV29-1 and TRBJ2-2; 8 bases align to TRBD1. From germline, CDR1 is SQVTM and CDR2 ANQGSEA. The CDR3 has 14 residues. V was pared by 5 bases and J by 4 bases, with 6 bases of the junction left unmatched. In nucleotides, the CDR3 is TGCAGCGTTCTAACAGGGGGAGGCACCGGGGAGCTGTTTTTT. This gives the protein CSVLTGGGTGELFF.